This T cell receptor (beta chain) was recovered during a study of cytomegalovirus exposure and HLA in healthy donors. General study points: About 87% or about 30% of the time was how often most TCR beta V segments were productive, according to an earlier analysis. Three CMV-associated chains proved CMV antigen-specific in vitro.

About this clone: Its antigen is as yet unknown.

Amplification used 60 Vbeta primers and 13 Jbeta primers. TCRdb's table, derived via immunoSEQ multiplex PCR, lists solely in-frame clones and lacks some. In the table there are nearly 110,000 clones, about 75% of which are singletons. As for the donors, each was a healthy bone marrow donor. Donors sampled were nominally healthy, though unrecorded immune exposures were likely. The CDR3 consists of 13 residues. The V gene lost 6 bases and the J gene lost 3 bases, with 9 bases spanning the gap. From germline, CDR1 is MNHEY and CDR2 SVGAGI. The TCR was taken from a man between 40 and 49 years old in good health and CMV-seronegative. The sample taken for sequencing was PBMCs. The chain carries TRBV6-5 and TRBJ1-5; the D gene is possibly TRBD1 (5 bases). CDR3 loop: CASRGDFNQPQHF. CDR3 coding DNA: TGTGCCAGCAGGGGGGACTTCAATCAGCCCCAGCATTTT.